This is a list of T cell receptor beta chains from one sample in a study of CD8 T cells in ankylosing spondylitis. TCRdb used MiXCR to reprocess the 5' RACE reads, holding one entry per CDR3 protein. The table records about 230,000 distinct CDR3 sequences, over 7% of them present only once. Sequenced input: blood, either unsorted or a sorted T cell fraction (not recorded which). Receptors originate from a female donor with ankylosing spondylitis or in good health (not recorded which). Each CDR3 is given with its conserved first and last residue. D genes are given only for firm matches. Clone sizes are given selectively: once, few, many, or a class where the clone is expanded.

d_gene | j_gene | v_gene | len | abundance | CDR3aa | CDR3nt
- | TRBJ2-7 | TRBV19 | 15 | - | CASSIPGTGAYEQYF | TGTGCCAGTAGTATCCCCGGGACTGGTGCTTACGAGCAGTACTTC
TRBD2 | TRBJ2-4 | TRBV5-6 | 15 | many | CASSFLAGGTNIQYF | TGTGCCAGCAGCTTCCTCGCGGGGGGGACGAACATTCAGTACTTC
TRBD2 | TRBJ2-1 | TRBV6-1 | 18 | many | CASSEARSTAGGYNEQFF | TGTGCCAGCAGTGAAGCCAGGTCAACGGCGGGGGGTTACAATGAGCAGTTCTTC
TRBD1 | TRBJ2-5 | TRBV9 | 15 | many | CASSGTGEIQETQYF | TGTGCCAGCAGCGGGACAGGAGAAATCCAAGAGACCCAGTACTTC
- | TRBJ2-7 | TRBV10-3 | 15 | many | CAIRPGQSLTYEQYF | TGTGCCATCAGACCCGGACAGTCCCTTACCTACGAGCAGTACTTC
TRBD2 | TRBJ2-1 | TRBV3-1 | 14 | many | CASGGLAGANEQFF | TGTGCCAGCGGCGGTCTAGCGGGAGCAAATGAGCAGTTCTTC
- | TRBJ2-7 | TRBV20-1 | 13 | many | CSASGTLNYEQYF | TGCAGTGCTAGCGGTACTTTGAACTACGAGCAGTACTTC
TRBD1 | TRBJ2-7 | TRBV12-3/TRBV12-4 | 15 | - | CASSRDSRTSYEQYF | TGTGCCAGCAGCCGGGACAGTCGAACCTCCTACGAGCAGTACTTC
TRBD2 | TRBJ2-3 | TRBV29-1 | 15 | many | CSVDGTSGRGDTQYF | TGCAGCGTTGACGGGACTAGCGGGAGAGGGGACACGCAGTATTTT
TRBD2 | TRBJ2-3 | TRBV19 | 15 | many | CASSIVSGRTDTQYF | TGTGCCAGTAGTATAGTTAGCGGGAGAACAGATACGCAGTATTTT
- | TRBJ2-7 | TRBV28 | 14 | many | CASSQLATSYEQYF | TGTGCCAGCAGTCAATTGGCCACATCCTACGAGCAGTACTTC
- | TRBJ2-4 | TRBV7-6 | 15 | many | CASSPGPLGENIQYF | TGTGCCAGCAGCCCGGGACCCCTCGGGGAGAACATTCAGTACTTC
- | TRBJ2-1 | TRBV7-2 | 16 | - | CASSLGPTSSYNEQFF | TGTGCCAGCAGCCTTGGACCTACAAGCTCCTACAATGAGCAGTTCTTC
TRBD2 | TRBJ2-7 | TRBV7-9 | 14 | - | CASSLGREGYEQYF | TGTGCCAGCAGCTTAGGGCGGGAGGGCTACGAGCAGTACTTC
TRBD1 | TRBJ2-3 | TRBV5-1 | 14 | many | CASSRDRAGDTQYF | TGCGCCAGCAGCCGGGACAGGGCAGGAGATACGCAGTATTTT
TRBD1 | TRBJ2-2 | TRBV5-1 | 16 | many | CASSFTRQGMSGELFF | TGCGCCAGCAGCTTTACGCGACAGGGAATGTCCGGGGAGCTGTTTTTT
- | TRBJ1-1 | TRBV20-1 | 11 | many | CSASLGSEAFF | TGCAGTGCTAGCCTGGGATCTGAAGCTTTCTTT
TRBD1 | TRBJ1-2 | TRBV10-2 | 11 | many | CASGQGYGYTF | TGCGCCAGCGGACAGGGGTATGGCTACACCTTC
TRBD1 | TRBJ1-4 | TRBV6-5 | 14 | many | CASSYDRGNEKLFF | TGTGCCAGCAGTTACGACAGGGGTAATGAAAAACTGTTTTTT
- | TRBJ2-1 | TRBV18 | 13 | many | CASSKGGMDEQFF | TGTGCCAGCTCGAAAGGAGGGATGGATGAGCAGTTCTTC
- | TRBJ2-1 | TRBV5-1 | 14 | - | CASSTRRASGEQFF | TGCGCCAGCAGCACCCGCCGGGCCTCCGGTGAGCAGTTCTTC
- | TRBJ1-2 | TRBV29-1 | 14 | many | CSVEGLTEPDGYTF | TGCAGCGTTGAAGGGCTGACAGAGCCAGATGGCTACACCTTC
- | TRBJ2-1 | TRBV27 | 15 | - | CASSYRIVAYNEQFF | TGTGCCAGCAGCTACAGGATCGTAGCCTACAATGAGCAGTTCTTC
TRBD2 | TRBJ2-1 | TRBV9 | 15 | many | CASSVTSGPYNEQFF | TGTGCCAGCAGCGTAACTAGCGGACCTTACAATGAGCAGTTCTTC